These 18 T cell receptor beta chains were all obtained from the same sample, sequenced in a study of T cells in Graves' hyperthyroidism and ophthalmopathy. Researchers amplified the TCR beta CDR3 regions from RNA transcripts. The HTBI primer set drove a first-round RT-PCR of the TCR CDR3. TCRdb re-derived calls from the multiplex PCR reads in MiXCR, one entry per CDR3 protein. Of a few hundred thousand distinct CDR3 sequences in the sample, around a sixth are singletons; the top ten hold around 50%. The sequenced sample was blood. These receptors all stem from a woman aged 45-59 years with Graves' hyperthyroidism.

The CDR3 DNA reads TGTGCCAGCAGCTCCGGACACATCTACAATGAGCAGTTCTTC. This codes for CASSSGHIYNEQFF. The rearrangement joins TRBV5-8 to TRBJ2-1, with a tentative D call TRBD1 (5 bases). The CDR3 has 14 amino acids. Trimming pared 3 bases from V and 3 bases from J, leaving 10 bases between. Germline V gene data show CDR1 as SGHTS and CDR2 as YDEGEE.

The rearrangement joins TRBV7-8 to TRBJ2-7; D uncertain. The CDR3 is made up of 12 amino acids. The V gene's germline CDR1 is SGHVS and CDR2 FQNEAQ. V was pared by 8 bases and J by 6 bases, with 14 bases between. For the CDR3, the DNA is TGTGCCAGCGGAACTGAGGCCTCCGAGCAGTACGTC. This codes for CASGTEASEQYV.

The V gene is TRBV29-1, the J gene TRBJ1-2, with 7 bases lining up with TRBD1. Losses at the gene ends were 3 bases for V and 8 bases for J; bases not matched to a gene: 6. The CDR3 spans 12 residues. CDR1 and CDR2 from the germline V gene are SQVTM and ANQGSEA. In DNA form, the CDR3 reads TGCAGCGTTGAGGAAAGGGGGCTGGGCTACACCTTC. Translation gives CSVEERGLGYTF.

This clonotype was found a few times. The CDR3 spells CSGRDFYTGELFF. The CDR3 DNA is TGCAGTGGCCGGGACTTCTACACCGGGGAGCTGTTTTTT. The chain joins TRBV20-1 to TRBJ2-2, with a possible D match to TRBD2 (6 bases). This CDR3 spans 13 amino acids. The V end lost 7 bases, the J end lost 3 bases, and 12 bases lay between the germline ends. Germline-derived CDR1 and CDR2 are DFQATT and SNEGSKA (reference sequence).

Ten or more counts support this clonotype. This sequence joins TRBV18 and TRBJ2-3, with D perhaps matching TRBD2 (5 bases). The V gene's germline CDR1 is KGHSH and CDR2 LQKENI. Trimming cost V 0 bases and J 6 bases, with 16 bases left between them. The CDR3 covers 16 residues. The CDR3, as DNA: TGTGCCAGCTCACCACCGGCGCGGGTCGATGCGGATACGCAGTATTTT. Protein: CASSPPARVDADTQYF.

This clonotype was seen a few times. The CDR3 sequence is CASSQDAGFRETQYF. CDR3 coding DNA: TGTGCCAGCAGCCAAGATGCAGGGTTTCGGGAGACCCAGTACTTC. V and J are TRBV14 and TRBJ2-5; the D gene is possibly TRBD1 (5 bases). Germline V gene lookup returns CDR1 SGHDN and CDR2 FVKESK. V shed 0 bases and J shed 5 bases, with 13 bases lying between them. This CDR3 is built from 15 residues.

This clonotype was recorded at least ten times. The V and J genes are TRBV10-3 and TRBJ2-7; D uncertain. This CDR3 is built from 14 residues. Germline CDR1 is ENHRY and CDR2 is SYGVKD. The V gene lost 7 bases and the J gene lost 1 base, with 14 bases spanning the gap. The CDR3 DNA sequence: TGTGCCATCAAATCTACTGAAGGTTCCTACGAGCAGTACTTC. Its protein is CAIKSTEGSYEQYF.

This clonotype was counted between two and nine times. J is TRBJ1-5 and V is TRBV29-1, with 9 nucleotides matching TRBD1. The junction had 4 bases not matched to a gene; V was cut back by 4 bases and J by 3 bases. This CDR3 spans 14 amino acids. CDR1 is SQVTM and CDR2 is ANQGSEA in the germline V gene. CDR3 region: CSVAGTGFNQPQHF. The CDR3 nucleotides are TGCAGCGTTGCCGGGACAGGGTTCAATCAGCCCCAGCATTTT.

This clonotype has just one count. It may be a read error: a sequence one base away is much more abundant. The chain is built from TRBV27 and TRBJ1-5; TRBD1 might be the D (5 bases). The CDR3 consists of 14 residues. Germline CDR1 reads MNHEY; CDR2 reads SMNVEV (reference sequence). As DNA, the CDR3 is TGTGCCAGCATGTCGGGGGAGCCCAATCAGCCCCACCATTTT. Protein: CASMSGEPNQPHHF.

The chain couples TRBV12-3 or TRBV12-4 to TRBJ1-5; the match to TRBD1 covers 8 bases. The CDR3 is 14 amino acids. V was clipped by 4 bases and J by 6 bases; unmatched bases: 5. CDR3 sequence: CASSSTGGIQPQHF. CDR3 coding DNA: TGTGCCAGCAGTTCAACAGGGGGGATTCAGCCCCAGCATTTT.

In this sample, this clonotype turned up a few times. V is TRBV2 and J is TRBJ2-7, with D possibly called TRBD1 or TRBD2 (5 bases each). Germline CDR1 reads SNHLY; CDR2 reads FYNNEI. V lost 4 bases and J lost 7, with 17 bases in between. The CDR3 runs to 14 residues. CDR3 protein: CASSGPSREWEQYV. CDR3 in DNA: TGTGCCAGCAGTGGGCCTAGCAGGGAATGGGAGCAGTACGTC.

This clonotype was found a few times. This chain uses TRBV5-6 with TRBJ2-1; 9 nucleotides align to TRBD2. This CDR3 spans 12 amino acids. The germline V gene encodes CDR1 SGHDT and CDR2 YYEEEE. Trimming cost V 4 bases and J 13 bases; bases outside gene matches: 6. The CDR3 sequence is CASSGTGTSQFF. The CDR3, as DNA: TGTGCCAGCAGCGGTACCGGGACTAGCCAGTTCTTC.

This clonotype has at least ten counts. The V gene is TRBV5-1, the J gene TRBJ2-1; D tentatively fits TRBD1 or TRBD2 (5 bases each). The germline V and J ends were trimmed by 6 bases and 8 bases, with 18 bases remaining between them. Per the germline V gene, CDR1 is SGHRS and CDR2 is YFSETQ. CDR3 length: 14 amino acids. The CDR3 DNA reads TGCGCCAGCAACCATCGGGACGCCGTCTATGAGCAGTTCTTC. As protein: CASNHRDAVYEQFF.

The table lists this clonotype with many counts. The chain joins TRBV20-1 to TRBJ1-1; D unresolved. The CDR3 is 15 amino acids. Germline assignment: CDR1 DFQATT and CDR2 SNEGSKA (reference sequence). V dropped 6 bases and J dropped 1 base, with 18 bases sitting between them. CDR3 nucleotide sequence: TGCAGTGCCCGATTAAACACCGCGGGGAACACTGAAGCTTTCTTT. It translates to CSARLNTAGNTEAFF.

This clonotype was observed many times. The chain carries TRBV30 and TRBJ2-5, with 12 bases that match TRBD2. CDR1 and CDR2 from the germline V gene are GTSNPN and SVGIG (reference sequence). Unmatched junction bases numbered 6, after V lost 5 bases and J lost 5 bases. The CDR3 sequence is 14 residues long. CDR3 nucleotides: TGTGCCTGGTCTAGCGGGAGGGCGTGGGAGACCCAGTACTTC. It specifies CAWSSGRAWETQYF.

This chain connects TRBV12-3 or TRBV12-4 to TRBJ2-3; TRBD2 aligns across 9 bases. Losses at the gene ends were 5 bases for V and 4 bases for J; bases not matched to a gene: 13. The CDR3 totals 17 residues. The CDR3 region is CASSIPGERGVSDTQYF. CDR3 coding DNA: TGTGCCAGCAGTATCCCCGGGGAGCGGGGGGTTTCAGATACGCAGTATTTT.

This clonotype was detected ten times or more. V is TRBV6-1 and J is TRBJ2-7; 7 nucleotides match TRBD1. Losses at the gene ends were 5 bases for V and 4 bases for J; bases not matched to a gene: 5. Per the germline V gene, CDR1 is MNHNS and CDR2 is SASEGT. The CDR3 totals 13 residues. Here the CDR3 reads CASSRDREYEQYF. DNA of the CDR3: TGTGCCAGCAGTAGGGACAGAGAATACGAGCAGTACTTC.

This clonotype was counted only a few times. J is TRBJ2-3 and V is TRBV2; D may correspond to TRBD1 or TRBD2 (5 bases each). V shed 11 bases and J shed 4 bases, with 19 bases lying between them. Germline V lookup: CDR1 SNHLY, CDR2 FYNNEI. CDR3 size: 14 residues. CDR3 DNA sequence: TGTGCCGGGGGACCGACCCTCGGGGCAGATACGCAGTATTTT. Its translation is CAGGPTLGADTQYF. Based on the CDR3 plus reference TRBV2 and TRBJ2-3, the full variable domain is EPEVTQTPSHQVTQMGQEVILRCVPISNHLYFYWYRQILGQKVEFLVSFYNNEISEKSEIFDDQFSVERPDGSNFTLKIRSTKLEDSAMYFCAGGPTLGADTQYFGPGTRLTVL.